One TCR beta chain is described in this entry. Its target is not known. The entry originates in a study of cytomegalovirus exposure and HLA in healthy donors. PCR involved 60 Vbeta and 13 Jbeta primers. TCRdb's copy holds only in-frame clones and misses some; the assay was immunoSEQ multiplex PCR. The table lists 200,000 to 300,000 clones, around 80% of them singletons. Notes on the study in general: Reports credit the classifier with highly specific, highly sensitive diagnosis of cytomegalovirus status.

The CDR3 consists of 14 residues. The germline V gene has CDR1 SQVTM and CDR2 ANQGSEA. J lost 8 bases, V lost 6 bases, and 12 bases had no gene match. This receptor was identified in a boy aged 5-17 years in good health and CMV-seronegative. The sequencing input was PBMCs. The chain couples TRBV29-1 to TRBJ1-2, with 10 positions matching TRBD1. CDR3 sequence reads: CSVGQGIELGGYTF. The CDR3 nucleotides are TGCAGCGTGGGACAGGGGATCGAGCTGGGCGGCTACACCTTC.